This is a list of T cell receptor beta chains from one sample in a study of blood T cell repertoires in COVID-19. The method was immunoSEQ multiplex PCR; TCRdb's version includes in-frame clones alone and lacks a portion of them. The table has over 130,000 clones, over 65% seen once. The sample was peripheral blood. The source is a woman over 75 with active or convalescent COVID-19. The CDR3 runs from the conserved cysteine through the conserved F or W. A D gene is named only where the DNA matches it firmly.

d_call,j_call,v_call,cdr3_aa
NA,TRBJ1-5,TRBV2,CASSDAQTSNQPQHF
TRBD1,TRBJ1-5,TRBV5-1,CASSPGQGSQPQHF
TRBD1,TRBJ2-4,TRBV28,CASSLNGQVLAKNIQYF
NA,TRBJ2-5,TRBV5-1,CASSLTSLYQETQYF
TRBD1,TRBJ1-6,TRBV7-3,CASSLRGQGDSPLHF
NA,TRBJ2-5,TRBV7-3,CASSLGQGGQETQYF
TRBD1,TRBJ1-5,TRBV23-1,CASSQSPWDRPTPGNQPQHF
NA,TRBJ2-7,TRBV19,CASSIDQGSGFLYF
TRBD1,TRBJ1-2,TRBV19,CASSFRDRGDYGYTF
NA,TRBJ2-7,TRBV6-5,CASSSNYEQYF
TRBD1,TRBJ1-1,TRBV11-2,CASSLVGTGTNTEAFF
NA,TRBJ1-1,TRBV5-4,CASSYRDIRQAFF
NA,TRBJ1-1,TRBV19,CASSVNRNTEAFF
NA,TRBJ1-1,TRBV7-3,CASSLLREFLFF
TRBD1,TRBJ2-5,TRBV18,CASSRGQGVGETQYF
NA,TRBJ2-4,TRBV6-5,CASRLGPLAKNIQYF
TRBD1,TRBJ1-5,TRBV19,CASSPGTGDNQPQHF
NA,TRBJ2-1,TRBV5-1,CASSVGTLYNEQFF
TRBD2,TRBJ2-3,TRBV7-3,CASSLFSGRGGIDTQYF
NA,TRBJ2-2,TRBV3-1/TRBV3-2,CASRRGGPGELFF
NA,TRBJ2-7,TRBV11-2,CASSSTGGTGHEQYF
NA,TRBJ1-1,TRBV11-2,CASSLEGARNTEAFF
NA,TRBJ1-1,TRBV4-3,CASSQDRGWDTEAFF
TRBD2,TRBJ2-3,TRBV7-8,CASSPTLAGVTDTQYF
NA,TRBJ2-5,TRBV5-4,CASSLTGHQQEETQYF
NA,TRBJ1-4,TRBV28,CASSLVQPVGEKLFF
TRBD2,TRBJ2-7,TRBV19,CASRKRPGAGNYEQYF
NA,TRBJ1-5,TRBV6-5,CASTERGLNQPQHF
NA,TRBJ1-2,TRBV6-5,CASSYSSVYGYTF
TRBD2,TRBJ2-3,TRBV27,CASRPQTPGTSVHF
NA,TRBJ1-5,TRBV19,CASRDSWNQPQHF
NA,TRBJ2-5,TRBV2,CASSEIRGETQYF
NA,TRBJ1-5,TRBV7-2,CASSDTGNFQPQHF
NA,TRBJ2-3,TRBV30,CAWTEGGGASSTDTQYF
NA,TRBJ1-2,TRBV19,CASSDRTYGYTF
TRBD1,TRBJ1-1,TRBV5-1,CASSFLGQGLTEAFF
NA,TRBJ1-2,TRBV2,CASRGDTNYGYTF
TRBD1,TRBJ1-5,TRBV19,CASNRGGWNQPQHF
TRBD2,TRBJ2-2,TRBV3-1/TRBV3-2,CASSRGLAAGELFF
NA,TRBJ1-1,TRBV27,CASSLLVGFTEAFF
TRBD1,TRBJ1-5,TRBV19,CASSTRRTGNNQPQHF
NA,TRBJ2-3,TRBV6-5,CASSYSRAGRTDTQYF
TRBD1,TRBJ2-7,TRBV7-2,CASSSGTGSSSEQYF
NA,TRBJ2-7,TRBV9,CASSYLGDSEQYF
TRBD1,TRBJ1-1,TRBV7-6,CASSLTPGGTEAFF
TRBD1,TRBJ1-1,TRBV25-1,CASSRQGLNTEAFF
NA,TRBJ1-3,TRBV30,CAWSVSSSGNTIYF
TRBD1,TRBJ1-1,TRBV29-1,CSAVTTGDTEAFF
NA,TRBJ1-3,TRBV3-1/TRBV3-2,CASSEAGITGNTIYF
TRBD1,TRBJ1-4,TRBV27,CASSPSTGAHEKLFF
TRBD1,TRBJ1-6,TRBV6-6,CASREGRQGDNSPLHF
TRBD2,TRBJ2-1,TRBV11-3,CASSSSSTSGRNEQFF
NA,TRBJ1-3,TRBV7-8,CASSLSSGNTIYF
NA,TRBJ1-2,TRBV7-8,CASSLAGSRYGYTF
NA,TRBJ2-7,TRBV7-8,CASSRSSGSSYEQYF
NA,TRBJ1-1,TRBV5-1,CASSLGQGISEAFF
NA,TRBJ1-5,TRBV19,CASTSGNRNQPQHF
NA,TRBJ1-5,TRBV6-5,CASSSLQGQPQHF
NA,TRBJ2-5,TRBV3-1/TRBV3-2,CASSQDSVWGPETQYF